These 2 T cell receptor beta chains were sequenced from one sample in a study of T-cell reconstitution after alpha-beta-depleted transplantation in children. Unique molecular identifiers tagged the TCRbeta library. Each CDR3 protein is one row after TCRdb ran MiXCR on the PCR reads. The table includes 450,000 to 700,000 distinct CDR3 sequences, 27% detected once. The material was PBMCs, obtained before TCRalphabeta/CD19-depleted stem cell transplant. Receptors were obtained from a boy in the first two years of life with Wiskott-Aldrich syndrome, due to receive a stem cell transplant.

J is TRBJ1-3 and V is TRBV30; D remains unclear. This CDR3 is built from 12 residues. CDR1 is GTSNPN, CDR2 SVGIG, per germline (reference sequence). Trimming left V 4 bases short and J 0 bases short, with 4 bases between. CDR3 region: CAWIFSGNTIYF. The CDR3 DNA is TGTGCCTGGATCTTCTCTGGAAACACCATATATTTT.

This clonotype showed up just a few times. V usage is TRBV5-1 and J usage is TRBJ1-4, with a weak D call TRBD1 (6 bases). Trimming shortened V by 3 bases and J by 13 bases, and 19 bases separated the two germline ends. This CDR3 contains 14 residues. In germline, CDR1 is SGHRS, CDR2 YFSETQ. The DNA of the CDR3 is TGCGCCAGCAGCTCCGGGGGGGCAGGTTTCAGACTGTTTTTT. This codes for CASSSGGAGFRLFF. The full variable domain, with the rest looked up from reference TRBV5-1 and TRBJ1-4, is KAGVTQTPRYLIKTRGQQVTLSCSPISGHRSVSWYQQTPGQGLQFLFEYFSETQRNKGNFPGRFSGRQFSNSRSEMNVSTLELGDSALYLCASSSGGAGFRLFFGSGTQLSVL.